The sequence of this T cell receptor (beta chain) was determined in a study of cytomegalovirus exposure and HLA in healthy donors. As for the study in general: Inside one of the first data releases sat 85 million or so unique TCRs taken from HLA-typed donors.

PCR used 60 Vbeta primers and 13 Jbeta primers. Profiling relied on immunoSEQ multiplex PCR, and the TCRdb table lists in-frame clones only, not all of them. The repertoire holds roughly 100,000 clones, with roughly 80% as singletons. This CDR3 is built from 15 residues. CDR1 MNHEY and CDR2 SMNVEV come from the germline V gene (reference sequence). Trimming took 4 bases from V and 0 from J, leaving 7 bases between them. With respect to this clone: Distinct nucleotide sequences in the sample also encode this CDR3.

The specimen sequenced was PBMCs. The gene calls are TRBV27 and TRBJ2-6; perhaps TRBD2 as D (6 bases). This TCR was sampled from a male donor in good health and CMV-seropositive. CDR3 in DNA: TGTGCCAGCAGTTCCGGGGGCTCTGGGGCCAACGTCCTGACTTTC. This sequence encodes CASSSGGSGANVLTF.